This section outlines one T cell receptor (beta chain) sequence together with its context. The antigen is not known. The data are from a study of monozygotic twins with inflammatory bowel disease. Study-level points and caveats: Varied immunosuppressive treatments among patients may have increased repertoire variability. Inverse Simpson values showed less TCRbeta diversity in IBD patients than in their healthy co-twins.

CDR3 size: 17 residues. Per germline, CDR1 DFQATT and CDR2 SNEGSKA (reference sequence). Eight separate reactions per sample served to make cDNA. TCRdb re-called the 5' RACE reads; every CDR3 protein appears as one record, without DNA. The repertoire table contains about 300,000 distinct CDR3 sequences. This TCR was recovered from a human donor with ulcerative colitis or Crohn's disease, or a healthy co-twin of an affected twin (not recorded which). The V call is TRBV20-1, the J call TRBJ2-2; lacking DNA, the TRBD1 call made by TCRdb goes unchecked. Sequencing was done on a sample of blood. Here the CDR3 reads CSAYLNDRGPATGELFF.